Below, 10 T cell receptor beta chains from the same sample are listed, as sequenced in a study of blood T cell repertoires in COVID-19. Repertoires were generated with immunoSEQ multiplex PCR, while TCRdb's copy carries only in-frame clones and drops some. The sample carries tens of thousands of clones, approximately 72% recorded once. The sample comprised peripheral blood. The receptors derive from an elderly woman with acute or convalescent COVID-19.

The count of this clone is one. The J gene is TRBJ2-3, the V gene TRBV5-1; D perhaps matches TRBD1 (5 bases). The length of the CDR3 is 15 residues. V gave up 4 bases and J gave up 6 bases, with 18 bases separating them. Germline loops: CDR1 SGHRS, CDR2 YFSETQ. This CDR3 reads CASSTRSGSGDTQYF. The CDR3 DNA reads TGCGCCAGCAGCACGCGGTCAGGGTCAGGGGATACGCAGTATTTT.

V usage is TRBV7-2 and J usage is TRBJ1-5; D unclear. Germline CDR1 SGHTA, CDR2 FQGNSA. V shed 4 bases and J shed 0 bases, with 10 bases lying between them. The CDR3 covers 15 residues. CDR3 sequence (DNA): TGTGCCAGCAGCTCCGCAGTGAATAGCAATCAGCCCCAGCATTTT. It translates to CASSSAVNSNQPQHF.

This clone came up once. The chain couples TRBV18 to TRBJ1-6; 7 bases fit TRBD1. CDR3 length equals 14 residues. The germline gives CDR1 KGHSH, CDR2 LQKENI. J gave up 6 bases and V 6 bases, and 5 bases lay outside the gene matches. CDR3: CASSPRDSNSPLHF. CDR3 coding DNA: TGTGCCAGCTCGCCTCGGGACAGTAATTCACCCCTCCACTTT.

This rearrangement joins TRBV20-1 to TRBJ2-7; a weak D match, TRBD1 (5 bases). The CDR3 spans 11 residues. Germline lookup yields CDR1 DFQATT and CDR2 SNEGSKA (reference sequence). Trimming took 2 bases from V and 3 from J, leaving 5 bases between them. The CDR3 DNA follows: TGCAGTGCTAGAAGGGGCTACGAGCAGTACTTC. It specifies CSARRGYEQYF.

This rearrangement joins TRBV19 to TRBJ1-2, with D tentatively TRBD1 (5 bases). The CDR3 sequence is 13 residues long. V was cut by 6 bases and J by 4 bases, with 12 bases left in between. CDR1 is LNHDA and CDR2 is SQIVND in the germline V gene (reference sequence). The CDR3 here is CASRLDRTYGYTF. DNA for the CDR3: TGTGCCAGTAGGCTAGACAGAACCTATGGCTACACCTTC.

This sequence joins TRBV7-9 and TRBJ2-1, with TRBD2 as a possible D gene (5 bases). Trimming left V 7 bases short and J 12 bases short, with 25 bases between. This CDR3 is 15 amino acids long. Germline assignment: CDR1 SEHNR and CDR2 FQNEAQ (reference sequence). Here the CDR3 reads CASTTSYWTQAGQFF. DNA of the CDR3: TGTGCCAGCACCACCTCGTATTGGACTCAGGCGGGGCAGTTCTTC. Supplemented by reference TRBV7-9 and TRBJ2-1, the full variable domain reads DTGVSQNPRHKITKRGQNVTFRCDPISEHNRLYWYRQTLGQGPEFLTYFQNEAQLEKSRLLSDRFSAERPKGSFSTLEIQRTEQGDSAMYLCASTTSYWTQAGQFFGPGTRLTVL.

The rearrangement uses TRBV30 and TRBJ1-5; 8 bases line up with TRBD1. There are 17 residues in the CDR3. CDR1 is GTSNPN, CDR2 SVGIG, per germline (reference sequence). Trimming removed 4 bases from V and 3 bases from J; junction bases left unmatched: 14. In DNA, the CDR3 is TGTGCCTGGACCCCCAACCACGACAGGGGTTTCAATCAGCCCCAGCATTTT. The encoded protein is CAWTPNHDRGFNQPQHF.

The chain recombines TRBV6-1 with TRBJ2-1, with D possibly being TRBD2 (7 bases). The CDR3 covers 15 residues. Looked up from germline, CDR1 is MNHNS and CDR2 is SASEGT. V lost 1 base, J lost 8 bases, and 15 bases lay in between. As DNA, the CDR3 is TGTGCCAGCAGTGAAGTAGGAGGGGGGGCCCATGAGCAGTTCTTC. It translates to CASSEVGGGAHEQFF.

This chain links TRBV5-1 with TRBJ2-2; 9 nucleotides agree with TRBD1. This CDR3 spans 16 amino acids. With 5 bases clipped from V and 1 base from J, the junction kept 6 bases outside the gene matches. Germline-derived CDR1 and CDR2 are SGHRS and YFSETQ. DNA for the CDR3: TGCGCCAGCAGTTCCGGACAGGGGTGGAACACCGGGGAGCTGTTTTTT. Translated: CASSSGQGWNTGELFF.

The chain combines TRBV29-1 with TRBJ1-1, with TRBD1 identical over 7 bases. With V trimmed by 4 bases and J by 2 bases, 7 bases remained unmatched. Per germline, CDR1 SQVTM and CDR2 ANQGSEA. This CDR3 is 14 amino acids long. The CDR3 here is CSVGTGTVNTEAFF. In nucleotides, the CDR3 is TGCAGCGTTGGCACCGGGACAGTTAACACTGAAGCTTTCTTT. Filled out from reference TRBV29-1 and TRBJ1-1, the complete variable domain reads SAVISQKPSRDICQRGTSLTIQCQVDSQVTMMFWYRQQPGQSLTLIATANQGSEATYESGFVIDKFPISRPNLTFSTLTVSNMSPEDSSIYLCSVGTGTVNTEAFFGQGTRLTVV.